These 14 T cell receptor beta chains originate from one sample sequenced in a study of type 1 regulatory T cells. TCRdb re-derived calls from the reads in MiXCR, one entry per CDR3 protein. The sample holds roughly 18,000 distinct CDR3 sequences, more than 8.5% seen once. Sequenced sample: CD4+ T cells, either the whole sample or a sorted fraction (not recorded which). These receptors were taken from a human donor in good health.

J is TRBJ1-1 and V is TRBV5-1; tentative D call: TRBD1 (6 bases). Germline CDR1 is SGHRS and CDR2 is YFSETQ. The CDR3 length is 13 residues. The ends were cut back, 3 bases at V and 2 bases at J, with 8 bases in the middle. The CDR3 is CASSWTVNTEAFF. The CDR3 DNA reads TGCGCCAGCAGCTGGACAGTTAACACTGAAGCTTTCTTT.

This clonotype was recorded a few times. The chain uses TRBV29-1 and TRBJ1-4; D is uncertain. V was trimmed by 0 bases and J by 4 bases, leaving 6 bases between them. The CDR3 runs to 13 residues. CDR1 and CDR2 from the germline V gene are SQVTM and ANQGSEA. The CDR3 DNA is TGCAGCGTTGAAGACGGTCTTAATGAAAAACTGTTTTTT. Amino acid sequence: CSVEDGLNEKLFF.

This clonotype occurred many times. This rearrangement joins TRBV20-1 to TRBJ2-2, with 7 bases identical to TRBD2. Germline V lookup: CDR1 DFQATT, CDR2 SNEGSKA (reference sequence). V trimming: 6 bases; J trimming: 2 bases; junction bases outside the gene matches: 18. The CDR3 is made up of 18 amino acids. This CDR3 is CSASTAPGLPINTGELFF. The CDR3 DNA reads as TGCAGTGCCAGTACTGCCCCGGGACTACCTATAAACACCGGGGAGCTGTTTTTT.

The chain carries TRBV2 and TRBJ2-1; the D is unclear. The ends were cut back, 6 bases at V and 8 bases at J, with 20 bases in the middle. Germline assignment: CDR1 SNHLY and CDR2 FYNNEI. The CDR3 loop spans 15 amino acids. The CDR3 DNA follows: TGTGCCAGCAGGAAGAATAGTAGGAGTATCGATGAGCAGTTCTTC. Its translation is CASRKNSRSIDEQFF.

The sample holds many counts of this clonotype. The V and J genes are TRBV7-2 and TRBJ2-3; the D is unclear. This CDR3 spans 12 amino acids. Germline CDR1 reads SGHTA; CDR2 reads FQGNSA. V was clipped by 3 bases and J by 2 bases, with 3 bases between them. The CDR3, as DNA: TGTGCCAGCAGCTTCTACACAGATACGCAGTATTTT. Translation: CASSFYTDTQYF.

CDR3 nucleotides: TGTGCCAGCAGCGTAGGGCTACTGAACACCGGGGAGCTGTTTTTT. As protein: CASSVGLLNTGELFF. The chain recombines TRBV9 with TRBJ2-2; D is undetermined. V shed 0 bases and J shed 1 base, with 7 bases lying between them. Germline V lookup: CDR1 SGDLS, CDR2 YYNGEE. The CDR3 is 15 residues long.

CDR3 sequence: CASRPPGSVNEQFF. CDR3 DNA sequence: TGTGCCAGCAGACCCCCTGGTTCCGTCAATGAGCAGTTCTTC. The J gene is TRBJ2-1, the V gene TRBV7-2; D is uncertain. Trimming cost V 6 bases and J 6 bases, with 15 bases left between them. The CDR3 totals 14 residues. Looked up from germline, CDR1 is SGHTA and CDR2 is FQGNSA.

The gene calls are TRBV6-4 and TRBJ2-5; either TRBD1 or TRBD2 may supply D (5 bases each). This CDR3 spans 15 amino acids. V was trimmed by 7 bases and J by 5 bases, leaving 20 bases between them. Germline V gives CDR1 MRHNA, CDR2 SNTAGT. DNA for the CDR3: TGTGCCAGCACGTCTCGGGACGGTCATAGGGAGACCCAGTACTTC. Translating gives CASTSRDGHRETQYF.

This clonotype was recorded at least ten times. This chain joins TRBV7-2 and TRBJ1-2; 9 nucleotides match TRBD1. With 3 bases clipped from V and 8 bases from J, the junction kept 13 bases outside the gene matches. Germline CDR1 is SGHTA and CDR2 is FQGNSA. This CDR3 is built from 16 residues. The DNA of the CDR3 is TGTGCCAGCAGCTTCCCAGGGACAGGGCCCCAAAGAGGCTACACCTTC. Translating gives CASSFPGTGPQRGYTF.

This clonotype was seen repeatedly, ten times or more. The genes are TRBV18 and TRBJ2-3, with TRBD2 as a possible D gene (5 bases). Trimming took 1 base from V and 5 from J, leaving 7 bases between them. Per germline, CDR1 KGHSH and CDR2 LQKENI. This CDR3 has 13 amino acids. DNA for the CDR3: TGTGCCAGCTCACCACGAGGGATAGATACGCAGTATTTT. It specifies CASSPRGIDTQYF.

This clonotype appeared many times. The chain uses TRBV5-1 and TRBJ2-2; D unresolved. CDR1 is SGHRS and CDR2 is YFSETQ in the germline V gene. This CDR3 has 13 residues. Trimming stripped 4 bases from V and 4 bases from J, with 8 bases between. CDR3 coding DNA: TGCGCCAGCAGCGATGCCATCACCGGGGAGCTGTTTTTT. Translated: CASSDAITGELFF. Looking up the rest from reference TRBV5-1 and TRBJ2-2 gives the full variable domain: KAGVTQTPRYLIKTRGQQVTLSCSPISGHRSVSWYQQTPGQGLQFLFEYFSETQRNKGNFPGRFSGRQFSNSRSEMNVSTLELGDSALYLCASSDAITGELFFGEGSRLTVL.

This clonotype was found many times. This chain joins TRBV14 and TRBJ2-3; D is unresolved. V shed 1 base and J shed 10 bases, with 12 bases lying between them. The CDR3 covers 13 residues. Germline V gene lookup returns CDR1 SGHDN and CDR2 FVKESK. CDR3 protein: CASSQGRHKAQYF. The CDR3, as DNA: TGTGCCAGCAGCCAAGGGCGGCATAAGGCGCAGTATTTT.

This clonotype appeared many times. This chain links TRBV6-5 with TRBJ2-1, with 10 positions matching TRBD2. There are 15 residues in the CDR3. V gave up 7 bases and J gave up 8 bases; unmatched junction bases: 11. Germline CDR1 reads MNHEY; CDR2 reads SVGAGI. The CDR3 reads CASTRAGGAWDEQFF. DNA of the CDR3: TGTGCCAGCACACGAGCGGGAGGGGCTTGGGATGAGCAGTTCTTC.

There are many counts of this clonotype. The rearrangement uses TRBV29-1 and TRBJ1-4; D ambiguous. The germline CDR1 and CDR2 sequences are SQVTM and ANQGSEA. This CDR3 comprises 13 residues. Trimming cost V 2 bases and J 7 bases, with 11 bases left between them. In DNA form, the CDR3 reads TGCAGCGTTGAATGGGGTCGTGGTGAAAAACTGTTTTTT. Translating it yields CSVEWGRGEKLFF.